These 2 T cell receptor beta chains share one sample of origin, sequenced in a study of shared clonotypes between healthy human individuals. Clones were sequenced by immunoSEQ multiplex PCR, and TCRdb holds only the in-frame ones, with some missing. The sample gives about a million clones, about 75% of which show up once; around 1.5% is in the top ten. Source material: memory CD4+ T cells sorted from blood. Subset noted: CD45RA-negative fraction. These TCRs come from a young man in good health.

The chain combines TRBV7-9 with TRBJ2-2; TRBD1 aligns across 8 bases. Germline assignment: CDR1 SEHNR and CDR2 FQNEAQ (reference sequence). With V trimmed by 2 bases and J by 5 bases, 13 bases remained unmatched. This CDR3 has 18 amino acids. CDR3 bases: TGTGCCAGCAGCTTAATAGGACAGGGTGAGATGAGGACCGGGGAGCTGTTTTTT. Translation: CASSLIGQGEMRTGELFF.

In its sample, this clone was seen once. CDR3 loop: CAWSPGTHVHGYTF. CDR3 coding DNA: TGTGCCTGGTCCCCCGGGACGCACGTACATGGCTACACCTTC. The V gene is TRBV30, the J gene TRBJ1-2, with D possibly matching TRBD1 (5 bases). The germline V gene has CDR1 GTSNPN and CDR2 SVGIG (reference sequence). V dropped 5 bases and J dropped 6 bases, with 19 bases sitting between them. The length of the CDR3 is 14 residues.